This is a list of T cell receptor beta chains from one sample in a study of CD8 T cells in Susac syndrome. TCRdb reanalysed the immunoSEQ multiplex PCR reads using MiXCR and keeps one entry per CDR3 protein. The sample includes approximately 150,000 distinct CDR3 sequences, 80% to 85% seen only once; the top ten take 0.45% to 0.65%. The sample comprised CD8+ T cells from PBMCs. The receptors originated from a human donor with multiple sclerosis. Both conserved end residues are part of each CDR3. D genes are given only for firm matches. Size is omitted from some rows. Given values are once, few, many or a class for expanded clones.

few	TRBV6-1	TRBJ2-1	12	.	TGTGCCAGCAGTATGAACCCGGGACACCGGGAATTC	CASSMNPGHREF
.	TRBV29-1	TRBJ2-1	12	TRBD2	TGCAGCGGACTAGCGGACTACAATGAGCAGTTCTTC	CSGLADYNEQFF
few	TRBV6-2/TRBV6-3	TRBJ2-4	15	.	TGTGCCAGCAGTTCTGAGACGGGAGCCAAAAACATTCAGTACTTC	CASSSETGAKNIQYF
.	TRBV7-8	TRBJ2-5	15	TRBD2	TGTGCCAGCAGCTTACGGGGGGGACCGCAAGAGACCCAGTACTTC	CASSLRGGPQETQYF
.	TRBV11-2	TRBJ2-3	16	TRBD1	TGTGCCAGCAGTTCTGGACAGGGAAGAGATAAGGATACGCAGTATTTT	CASSSGQGRDKDTQYF
.	TRBV30	TRBJ1-1	10	.	TGTGCCCAAGAGGGGGCTGAAGCTTTCTTT	CAQEGAEAFF
.	TRBV6-5	TRBJ2-5	15	.	TGTGCCAGCAGTTACTCGGAGCCGGTGCAAGAGACCCAGTACTTC	CASSYSEPVQETQYF
.	TRBV27	TRBJ2-2	15	.	TGTGCCAGCAGTATCCTTATGAGTGGGGACGGGGAGCTGTTTTTT	CASSILMSGDGELFF
.	TRBV12-3/TRBV12-4	TRBJ2-7	15	.	TGTGCCAGCAGTCCCGGCAGGGGAGGTTCCTACGAGCAGTACTTC	CASSPGRGGSYEQYF
.	TRBV7-8	TRBJ2-5	16	TRBD2	TGTGCCAGCAGTCCTGTCGTAGGACTAGGATCAGAGACCCAGTACTTC	CASSPVVGLGSETQYF
.	TRBV25-1	TRBJ1-1	14	.	TGTGCCAGCAGGTCCTACATGAGTCCCCAGAAAGCTTTCTTT	CASRSYMSPQKAFF
.	TRBV30	TRBJ1-6	13	.	TGTGCCTGGAGTGTTATGGATAATTCACCCCTCCACTTT	CAWSVMDNSPLHF
once	TRBV4-1	TRBJ1-5	14	.	TGCGCCAGCAGCCTTCAAACAGGGTATCAGCCCCAGCATTTT	CASSLQTGYQPQHF
.	TRBV7-2	TRBJ2-1	15	TRBD2	TGTGCCAGCAGCTCCTTGACTAGCGGCTACAATGAGCAGTTCTTC	CASSSLTSGYNEQFF
few	TRBV5-6	TRBJ2-3	15	TRBD2	TGTGCCAGCAGCTTGGAAGCGGGAGGGACAGATACGCAGTATTTT	CASSLEAGGTDTQYF
.	TRBV4-1	TRBJ1-2	17	TRBD1	TGCGCCAGCAGCCCTGGGACAGGGGGCCTATTTCTCTATGGCTACACCTTC	CASSPGTGGLFLYGYTF
.	TRBV14	TRBJ2-1	15	.	TGTGCCAGCAACTCCGGGCTTCGCCCCTACAATGAGCAGTTCTTC	CASNSGLRPYNEQFF
.	TRBV6-5	TRBJ2-3	14	.	TGTGCCAGCAGTGACGACCAGGGTCGAGATACGCAGTATTTT	CASSDDQGRDTQYF
.	TRBV24-1	TRBJ2-5	13	.	TGTGCCACCAGTGAAGGTAGCGAGGAGACCCAGTACTTC	CATSEGSEETQYF
.	TRBV19	TRBJ1-2	12	.	TGTGCCAGTAGTCTGGACGGCTATGGCTACACCTTC	CASSLDGYGYTF
.	TRBV30	TRBJ2-3	17	TRBD2	TGTGCCTGGAGTGATGGGGGACTAGCGGGGGCCACAGATACGCAGTATTTT	CAWSDGGLAGATDTQYF
once	TRBV21-1	TRBJ2-1	17	.	TGTGCCAGCAGCGCCAAGGCCAGGGGGACTAGCGGGAGGGGGCAGTTCTTC	CASSAKARGTSGRGQFF
.	TRBV13	TRBJ2-5	13	.	TGTGCCAGCAGCGGTACCAGGGGAGAGACCCAGTACTTC	CASSGTRGETQYF
.	TRBV28	TRBJ2-7	15	.	TGTGCCAGCAGTTTTCACCGGGACGTATCCTACGAGCAGTACTTC	CASSFHRDVSYEQYF
.	TRBV9	TRBJ1-2	15	.	TGTGCCAGCAGCGTAGATGACGGTGGTACCTATGGCTACACCTTC	CASSVDDGGTYGYTF
.	TRBV12-5	TRBJ2-1	16	TRBD2	TGTGCTAGTGCTATGGGACTAGCGGGGCCCTACAATGAGCAGTTCTTC	CASAMGLAGPYNEQFF
.	TRBV4-1	TRBJ1-1	14	.	TGCGCCAGCAGCCAGGCTAAGGACTCGGGTGAAGCTTTCTTT	CASSQAKDSGEAFF
.	TRBV29-1	TRBJ1-2	13	TRBD1	TGCAGCGTTGAGGACAGGGGATTCTATGGCTACACCTTC	CSVEDRGFYGYTF
once	TRBV5-4	TRBJ2-3	13	.	TGTGCCAGCAGCTCGTGGACACAAGATACGCAGTATTTT	CASSSWTQDTQYF
.	TRBV4-2	TRBJ1-2	16	.	TGTGCCAGCAGCCGCGGACAACGGCCTCCCCCCTATGGCTACACCTTC	CASSRGQRPPPYGYTF
.	TRBV27	TRBJ1-5	14	.	TGTGCCAGCACCCGGGTGGGTGGGAATCAGCCCCAGCATTTT	CASTRVGGNQPQHF
.	TRBV20-1	TRBJ2-1	14	TRBD2	TGCAGTGCTAGAGCCCTAGCGGATTACAATGAGCAGTTCTTC	CSARALADYNEQFF
.	TRBV27	TRBJ2-7	13	.	TGTGCCAGCAGTTTGCAATTCGCCTACGAGCAGTACTTC	CASSLQFAYEQYF
.	TRBV29-1	TRBJ2-7	14	TRBD1	TGCAGCGTAGTACCCTGGACAGGGGAGAACGAGCAGTACTTC	CSVVPWTGENEQYF
.	TRBV4-1	TRBJ2-3	16	TRBD2	TGCGCCAGCAGCCAGGATACAGCGGGGGGCACAGATACGCAGTATTTT	CASSQDTAGGTDTQYF
few	TRBV6-5	TRBJ2-7	14	.	TGTGCCAGCAGTTGGGGCAGGGGCTCCTACGAGCAGTACTTC	CASSWGRGSYEQYF
.	TRBV27	TRBJ1-5	14	TRBD1	TGTGCCAGCGGGATGACAGGGGCCGGGCAGCCCCAGCATTTT	CASGMTGAGQPQHF
.	TRBV19	TRBJ1-2	13	.	TGTGCCAGTTCCACCGGGGGTAGTCCTGGCTACACCTTC	CASSTGGSPGYTF
few	TRBV6-5	TRBJ2-3	14	.	TGTGCCAGCAGTCACAGAGAGACCGCAGATACGCAGTATTTT	CASSHRETADTQYF
.	TRBV27	TRBJ2-5	13	TRBD1	TGTGCCAGCAGGGGGACAGGGGGAGAGACCCAGTACTTC	CASRGTGGETQYF